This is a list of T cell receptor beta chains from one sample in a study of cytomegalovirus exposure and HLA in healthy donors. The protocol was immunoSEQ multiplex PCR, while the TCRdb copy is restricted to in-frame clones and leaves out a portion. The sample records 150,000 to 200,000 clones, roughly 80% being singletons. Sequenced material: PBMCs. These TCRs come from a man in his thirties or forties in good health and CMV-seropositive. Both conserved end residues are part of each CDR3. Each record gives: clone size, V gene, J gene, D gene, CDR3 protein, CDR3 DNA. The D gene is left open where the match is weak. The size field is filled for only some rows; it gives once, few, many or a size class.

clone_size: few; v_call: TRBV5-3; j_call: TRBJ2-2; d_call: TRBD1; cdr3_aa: CARIEVPGQGSGELFF; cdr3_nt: TGTGCCAGAATTGAGGTCCCGGGACAGGGGTCCGGGGAGCTGTTTTTT
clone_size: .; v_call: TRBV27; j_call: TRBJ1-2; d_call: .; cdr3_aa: CASGFRQNYGYTF; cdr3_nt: TGTGCCAGCGGATTTAGACAGAACTATGGCTACACCTTC
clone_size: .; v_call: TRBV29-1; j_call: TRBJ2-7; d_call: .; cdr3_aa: CSVETGLEQYF; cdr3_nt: TGCAGCGTAGAAACAGGGTTAGAGCAGTACTTC
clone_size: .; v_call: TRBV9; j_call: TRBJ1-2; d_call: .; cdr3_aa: CASSVAGVAGYTF; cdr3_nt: TGTGCCAGCAGCGTAGCAGGGGTCGCTGGCTACACCTTC
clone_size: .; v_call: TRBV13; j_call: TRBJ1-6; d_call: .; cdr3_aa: CASSLGDHRAPLHF; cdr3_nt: TGTGCCAGCAGCTTAGGGGACCACAGGGCACCCCTCCACTTT
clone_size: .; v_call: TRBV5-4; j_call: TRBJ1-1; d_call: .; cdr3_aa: CAGAGANTEAFF; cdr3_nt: TGTGCCGGTGCGGGGGCTAACACTGAAGCTTTCTTT
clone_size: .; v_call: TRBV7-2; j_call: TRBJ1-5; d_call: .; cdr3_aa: CASSFRQSSNQPQHF; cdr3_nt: TGTGCCAGCAGCTTTAGACAGAGCAGCAATCAGCCCCAGCATTTT
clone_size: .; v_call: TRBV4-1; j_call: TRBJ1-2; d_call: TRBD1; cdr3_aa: CASSVRPRPGQGVIYGYTF; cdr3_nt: TGCGCCAGCAGCGTCAGACCAAGACCCGGACAGGGGGTGATCTATGGCTACACCTTC
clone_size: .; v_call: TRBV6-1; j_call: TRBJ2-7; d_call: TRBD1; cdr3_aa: CAVSEETGDPYEQYF; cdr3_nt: TGTGCCGTATCAGAGGAGACAGGGGACCCCTACGAGCAGTACTTC
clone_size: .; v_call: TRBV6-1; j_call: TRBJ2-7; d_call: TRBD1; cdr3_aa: CASRATGGEQYF; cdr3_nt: TGTGCCAGCAGAGCCACAGGGGGCGAGCAGTACTTC
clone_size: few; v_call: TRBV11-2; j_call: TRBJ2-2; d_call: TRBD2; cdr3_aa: CASRSISGGRTGELFF; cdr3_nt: TGTGCCAGCAGGTCTATTAGCGGGGGGAGAACCGGGGAGCTGTTTTTT
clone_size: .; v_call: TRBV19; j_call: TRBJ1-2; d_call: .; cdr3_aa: CASSAPTGAYYGYTF; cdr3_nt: TGTGCCAGTAGTGCCCCGACAGGAGCCTACTATGGCTACACCTTC
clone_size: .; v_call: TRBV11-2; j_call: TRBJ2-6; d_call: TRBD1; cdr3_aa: CASSWGAGGASGANVLTF; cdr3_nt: TGTGCCAGCAGCTGGGGGGCAGGGGGCGCCTCTGGGGCCAACGTCCTGACTTTC
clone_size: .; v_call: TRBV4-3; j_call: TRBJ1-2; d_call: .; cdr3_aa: CASSQNFIGLVGKGYTF; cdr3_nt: TGCGCCAGCAGCCAAAACTTTATCGGACTGGTTGGGAAGGGCTACACCTTC
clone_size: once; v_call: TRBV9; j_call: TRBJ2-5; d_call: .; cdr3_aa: CASSGQASFQETQYF; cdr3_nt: TGTGCCAGCAGCGGGCAGGCCTCCTTCCAAGAGACCCAGTACTTC
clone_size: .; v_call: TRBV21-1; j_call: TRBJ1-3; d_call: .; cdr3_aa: CASSKTTGTGNTIYF; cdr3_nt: TGTGCCAGCAGCAAGACGACAGGGACTGGAAACACCATATATTTT
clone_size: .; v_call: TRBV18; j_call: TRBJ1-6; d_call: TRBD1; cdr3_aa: CASSPRGQGVYNSPLHF; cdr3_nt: TGTGCCAGCTCACCCAGGGGACAGGGCGTCTACAATTCACCCCTCCACTTT
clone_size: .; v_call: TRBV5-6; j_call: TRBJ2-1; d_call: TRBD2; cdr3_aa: CASSLVGPGPGGNEQFF; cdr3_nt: TGTGCCAGCAGCTTGGTAGGACCTGGACCCGGGGGGAATGAGCAGTTCTTC
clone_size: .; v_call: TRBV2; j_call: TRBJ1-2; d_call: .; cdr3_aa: CASTEDNYKGYTF; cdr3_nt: TGTGCCAGCACCGAGGACAATTACAAAGGCTACACCTTC
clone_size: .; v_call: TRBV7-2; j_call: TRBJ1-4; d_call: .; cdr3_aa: CASSSAPGGEKLFF; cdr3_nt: TGTGCCAGCAGCTCAGCCCCGGGAGGTGAAAAACTGTTTTTT
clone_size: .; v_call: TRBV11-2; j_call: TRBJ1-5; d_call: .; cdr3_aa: CASSLSPPGFNQPQHF; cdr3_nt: TGTGCCAGCAGCTTATCCCCTCCGGGATTCAATCAGCCCCAGCATTTT
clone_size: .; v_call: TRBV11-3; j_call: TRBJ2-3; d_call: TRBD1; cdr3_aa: CASSLGRGYADTQYF; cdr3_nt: TGTGCCAGCAGCTTAGGCAGGGGGTACGCAGATACGCAGTATTTT
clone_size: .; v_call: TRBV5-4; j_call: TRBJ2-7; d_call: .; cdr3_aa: CASSLRGFDEQYF; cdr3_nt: TGTGCCAGCAGCCTAAGGGGGTTCGACGAGCAGTACTTC
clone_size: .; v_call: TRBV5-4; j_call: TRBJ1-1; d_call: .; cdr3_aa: CASSFQGWQNTEAFF; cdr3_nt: TGTGCCAGCAGCTTTCAGGGGTGGCAAAACACTGAAGCTTTCTTT
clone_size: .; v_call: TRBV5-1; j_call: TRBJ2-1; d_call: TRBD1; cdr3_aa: CASSLGQGVNEQFF; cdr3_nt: TGCGCCAGCAGCTTGGGACAGGGAGTCAATGAGCAGTTCTTC
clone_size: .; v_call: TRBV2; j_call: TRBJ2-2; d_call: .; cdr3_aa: CASSWSGQYTGELFF; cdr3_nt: TGTGCCAGCAGTTGGTCGGGACAATACACCGGGGAGCTGTTTTTT
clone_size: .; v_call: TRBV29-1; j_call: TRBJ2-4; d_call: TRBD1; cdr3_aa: CSTQNGQGGPKNIQYF; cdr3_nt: TGCAGCACCCAGAACGGACAGGGGGGGCCTAAAAACATTCAGTACTTC
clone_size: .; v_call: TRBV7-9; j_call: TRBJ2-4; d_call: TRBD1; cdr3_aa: CASSLGQGADKNIQYF; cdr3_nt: TGTGCCAGCAGCTTAGGACAGGGGGCGGACAAAAACATTCAGTACTTC
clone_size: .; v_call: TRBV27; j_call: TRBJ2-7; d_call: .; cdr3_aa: CASSLTGYEQYF; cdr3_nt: TGTGCCAGCAGTTTGACAGGTTACGAGCAGTACTTC
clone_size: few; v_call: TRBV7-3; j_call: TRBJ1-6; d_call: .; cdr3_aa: CASSFAGSSYNSPLHF; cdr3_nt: TGTGCCAGCAGCTTCGCCGGTAGCTCCTATAATTCACCCCTCCACTTT
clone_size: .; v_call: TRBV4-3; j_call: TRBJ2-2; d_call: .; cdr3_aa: CASSRGSGSTGELFF; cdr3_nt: TGCGCCAGCAGCCGGGGTAGCGGTTCCACCGGGGAGCTGTTTTTT
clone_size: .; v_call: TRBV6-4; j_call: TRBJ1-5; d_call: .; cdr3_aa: CASSPDSYQPQHF; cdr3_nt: TGTGCCAGCAGCCCAGACAGTTATCAGCCCCAGCATTTT
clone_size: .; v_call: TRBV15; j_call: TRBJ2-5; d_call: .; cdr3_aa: CATSRVRGAQETQYF; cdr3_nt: TGTGCCACCAGCAGAGTCAGGGGGGCTCAAGAGACCCAGTACTTC
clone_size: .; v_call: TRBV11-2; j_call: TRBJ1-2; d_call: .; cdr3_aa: CASSFRGYGYTF; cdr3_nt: TGTGCCAGCAGCTTCAGGGGCTATGGCTACACCTTC
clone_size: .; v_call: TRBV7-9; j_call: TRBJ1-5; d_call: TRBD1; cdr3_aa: CASSSDREVNQPQHF; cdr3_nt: TGTGCCAGCAGCAGCGACAGGGAGGTGAATCAGCCCCAGCATTTT
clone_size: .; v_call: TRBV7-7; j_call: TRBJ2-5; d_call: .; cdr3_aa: CASSLGVLGATQETQYF; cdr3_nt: TGTGCTAGCAGCTTAGGAGTTTTGGGGGCTACCCAAGAGACCCAGTACTTC
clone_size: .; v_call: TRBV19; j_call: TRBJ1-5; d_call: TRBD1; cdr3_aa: CASSIRTGDASNQPQHF; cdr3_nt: TGTGCCAGTAGTATCCGGACAGGGGATGCGAGCAATCAGCCCCAGCATTTT
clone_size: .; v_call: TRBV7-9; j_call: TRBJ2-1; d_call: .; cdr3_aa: CASSPAGWAGSSYNEQFF; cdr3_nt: TGTGCCAGCAGCCCGGCCGGCTGGGCGGGCTCTTCCTACAATGAGCAGTTCTTC
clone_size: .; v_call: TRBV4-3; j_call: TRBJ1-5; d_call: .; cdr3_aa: CASSQDGGGNQPQHF; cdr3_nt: TGCGCCAGCAGCCAAGATGGGGGGGGGAATCAGCCCCAGCATTTT
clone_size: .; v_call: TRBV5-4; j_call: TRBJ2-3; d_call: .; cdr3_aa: CASSLAAGTQYF; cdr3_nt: TGTGCCAGCAGCTTGGCAGCAGGTACGCAGTATTTT
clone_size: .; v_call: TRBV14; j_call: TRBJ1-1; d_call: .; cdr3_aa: CASSQVPGGNTEAFF; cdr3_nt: TGTGCCAGCAGCCAAGTTCCCGGGGGGAACACTGAAGCTTTCTTT
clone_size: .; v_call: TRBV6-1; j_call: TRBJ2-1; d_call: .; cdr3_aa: CASSGPRLDMLDNEQFF; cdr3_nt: TGTGCCAGCAGTGGCCCCCGACTAGACATGCTGGACAATGAGCAGTTCTTC
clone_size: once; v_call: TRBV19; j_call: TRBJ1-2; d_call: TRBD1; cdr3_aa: CASSITSNRGRNYGYTF; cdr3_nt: TGTGCCAGTAGTATCACCAGTAACAGGGGGAGAAACTATGGCTACACCTTC
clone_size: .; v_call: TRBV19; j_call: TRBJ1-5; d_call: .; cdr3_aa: CASSPTTPSPDQPQHF; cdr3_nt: TGTGCCAGTAGTCCAACGACACCATCGCCGGATCAGCCCCAGCATTTT
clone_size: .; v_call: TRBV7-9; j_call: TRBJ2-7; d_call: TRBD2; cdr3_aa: CASSAQRTSASYEQYF; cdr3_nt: TGTGCCAGCAGCGCCCAGCGGACTAGCGCTTCCTACGAGCAGTACTTC
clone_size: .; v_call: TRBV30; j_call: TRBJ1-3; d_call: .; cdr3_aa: CAWSSRAGPGNTIYF; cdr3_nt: TGTGCCTGGAGCAGTCGGGCAGGGCCAGGAAACACCATATATTTT
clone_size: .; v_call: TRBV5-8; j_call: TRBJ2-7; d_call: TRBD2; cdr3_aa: CASSLGTSGYEQYF; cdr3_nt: TGTGCCAGCAGCTTGGGGACTAGCGGGTACGAGCAGTACTTC
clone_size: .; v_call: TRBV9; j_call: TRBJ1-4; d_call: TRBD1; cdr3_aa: CASSTDRENEKLFF; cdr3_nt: TGTGCCAGCAGCACGGACAGGGAAAATGAAAAACTGTTTTTT
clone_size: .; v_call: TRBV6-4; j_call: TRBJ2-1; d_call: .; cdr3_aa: CASSDSNGGEQFF; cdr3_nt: TGTGCCAGCAGTGACTCGAATGGAGGTGAGCAGTTCTTC
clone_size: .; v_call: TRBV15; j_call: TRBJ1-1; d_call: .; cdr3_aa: CATSRDRDTEAFF; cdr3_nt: TGTGCCACCAGCAGAGATCGGGACACTGAAGCTTTCTTT
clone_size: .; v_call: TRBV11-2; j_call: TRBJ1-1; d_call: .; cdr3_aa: CASSLSVGSLVDTEAFF; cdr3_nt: TGTGCCAGCAGCTTATCGGTGGGGAGTTTGGTCGACACTGAAGCTTTCTTT
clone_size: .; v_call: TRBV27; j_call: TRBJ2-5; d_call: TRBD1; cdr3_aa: CASSLDRGETQYF; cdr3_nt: TGTGCCAGCAGCCTTGACAGGGGAGAGACCCAGTACTTC
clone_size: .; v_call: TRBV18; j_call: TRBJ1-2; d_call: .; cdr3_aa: CASSNQGSGGYTF; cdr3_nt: TGTGCCAGCTCCAACCAGGGTTCTGGGGGCTACACCTTC
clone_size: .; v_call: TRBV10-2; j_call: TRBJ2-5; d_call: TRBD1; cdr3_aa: CASSDRTGSKTQYF; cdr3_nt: TGCGCCAGCAGTGATCGGACAGGGTCGAAGACCCAGTACTTC
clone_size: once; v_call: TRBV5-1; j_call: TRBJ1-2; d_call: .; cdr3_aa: CASSYDTTGGYGYTF; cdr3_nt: TGCGCCAGCAGCTACGACACGACCGGGGGGTATGGCTACACCTTC
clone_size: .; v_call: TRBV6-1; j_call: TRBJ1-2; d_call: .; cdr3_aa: CASTLRDTYYGYTF; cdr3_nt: TGTGCCAGCACCCTCCGGGACACCTACTATGGCTACACCTTC
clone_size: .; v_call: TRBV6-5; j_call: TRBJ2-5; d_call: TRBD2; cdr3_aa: CASSFSGGVETQYF; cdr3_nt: TGTGCCAGCAGTTTTAGCGGGGGGGTAGAGACCCAGTACTTC